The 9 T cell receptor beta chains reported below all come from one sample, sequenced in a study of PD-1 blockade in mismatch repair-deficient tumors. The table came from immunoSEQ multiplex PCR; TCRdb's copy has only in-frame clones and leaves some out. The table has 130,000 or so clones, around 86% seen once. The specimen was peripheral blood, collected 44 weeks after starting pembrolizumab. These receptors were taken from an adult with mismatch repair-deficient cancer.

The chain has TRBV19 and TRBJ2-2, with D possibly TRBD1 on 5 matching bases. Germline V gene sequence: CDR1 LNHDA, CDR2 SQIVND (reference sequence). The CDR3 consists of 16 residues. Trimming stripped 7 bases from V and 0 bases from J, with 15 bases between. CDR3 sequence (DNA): TGTGCCAGTAACAGGTGGGCCAACGCGAACACCGGGGAGCTGTTTTTT. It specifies CASNRWANANTGELFF.

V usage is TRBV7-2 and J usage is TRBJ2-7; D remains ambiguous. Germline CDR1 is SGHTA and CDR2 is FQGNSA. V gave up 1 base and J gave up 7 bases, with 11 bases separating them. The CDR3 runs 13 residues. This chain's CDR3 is CASSLEVSWEQYF. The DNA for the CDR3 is TGTGCCAGCAGCTTAGAAGTCAGTTGGGAGCAGTACTTC.

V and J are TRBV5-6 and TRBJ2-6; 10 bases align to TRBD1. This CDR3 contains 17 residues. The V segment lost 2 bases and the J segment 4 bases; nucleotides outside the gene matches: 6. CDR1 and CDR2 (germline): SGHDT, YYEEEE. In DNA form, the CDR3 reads TGTGCCAGCAGCTTCCGACAGGGGGCGACGGGGGCCAACGTCCTGACTTTC. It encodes CASSFRQGATGANVLTF.

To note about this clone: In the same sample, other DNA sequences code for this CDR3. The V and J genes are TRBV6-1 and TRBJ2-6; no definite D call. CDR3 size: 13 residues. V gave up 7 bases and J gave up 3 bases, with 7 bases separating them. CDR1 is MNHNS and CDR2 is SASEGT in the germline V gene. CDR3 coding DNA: TGTGCCAGCAACATAAATGGGGCCAACGTCCTGACTTTC. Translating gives CASNINGANVLTF.

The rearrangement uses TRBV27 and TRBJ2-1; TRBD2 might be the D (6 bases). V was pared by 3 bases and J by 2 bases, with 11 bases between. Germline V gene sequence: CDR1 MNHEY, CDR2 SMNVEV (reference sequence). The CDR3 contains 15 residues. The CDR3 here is CASSFSGVTYNEQFF. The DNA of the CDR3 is TGTGCCAGCAGTTTTTCGGGGGTCACCTACAATGAGCAGTTCTTC.

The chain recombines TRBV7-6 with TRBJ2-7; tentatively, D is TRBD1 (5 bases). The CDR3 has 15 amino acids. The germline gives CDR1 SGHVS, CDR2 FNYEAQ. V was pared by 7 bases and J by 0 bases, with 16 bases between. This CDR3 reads CASTVNTGDSYEQYF. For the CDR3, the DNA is TGTGCCAGCACCGTTAATACAGGAGACTCCTACGAGCAGTACTTC.

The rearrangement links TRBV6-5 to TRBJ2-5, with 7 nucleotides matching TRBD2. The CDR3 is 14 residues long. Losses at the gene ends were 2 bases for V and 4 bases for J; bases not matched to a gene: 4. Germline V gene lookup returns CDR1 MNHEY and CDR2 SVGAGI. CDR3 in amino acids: CASSYLTSRETQYF. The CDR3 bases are TGTGCCAGCAGTTACCTGACTAGCAGAGAGACCCAGTACTTC.

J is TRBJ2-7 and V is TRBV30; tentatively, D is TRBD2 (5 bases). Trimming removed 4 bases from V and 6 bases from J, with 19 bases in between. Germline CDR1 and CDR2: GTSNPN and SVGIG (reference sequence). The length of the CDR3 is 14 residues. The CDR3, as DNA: TGTGCCTGGAAATTCGGGTTAATTGGAGGCGAGCAGTACTTC. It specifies CAWKFGLIGGEQYF.

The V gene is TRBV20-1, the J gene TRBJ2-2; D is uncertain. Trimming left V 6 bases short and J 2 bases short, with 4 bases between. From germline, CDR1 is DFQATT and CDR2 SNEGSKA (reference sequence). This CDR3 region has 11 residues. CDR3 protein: CSAKNTGELFF. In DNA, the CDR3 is TGCAGTGCCAAAAACACCGGGGAGCTGTTTTTT.